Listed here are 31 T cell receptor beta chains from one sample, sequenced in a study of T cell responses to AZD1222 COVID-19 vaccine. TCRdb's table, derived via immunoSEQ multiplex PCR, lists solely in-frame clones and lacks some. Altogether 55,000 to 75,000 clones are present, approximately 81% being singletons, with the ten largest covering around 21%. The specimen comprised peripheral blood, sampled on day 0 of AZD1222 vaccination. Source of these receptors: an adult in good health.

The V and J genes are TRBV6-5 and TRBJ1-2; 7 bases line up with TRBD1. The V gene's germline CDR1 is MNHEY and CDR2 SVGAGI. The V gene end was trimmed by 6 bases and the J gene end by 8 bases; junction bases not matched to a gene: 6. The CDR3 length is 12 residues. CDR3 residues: CASSTGDRGYTF. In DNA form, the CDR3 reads TGTGCCAGCAGCACAGGGGATCGGGGCTACACCTTC.

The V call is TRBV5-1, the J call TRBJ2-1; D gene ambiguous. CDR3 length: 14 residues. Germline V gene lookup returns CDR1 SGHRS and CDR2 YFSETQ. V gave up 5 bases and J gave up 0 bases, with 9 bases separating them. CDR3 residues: CASRAHSSYNEQFF. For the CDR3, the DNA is TGCGCCAGCAGGGCCCATAGCTCCTACAATGAGCAGTTCTTC.

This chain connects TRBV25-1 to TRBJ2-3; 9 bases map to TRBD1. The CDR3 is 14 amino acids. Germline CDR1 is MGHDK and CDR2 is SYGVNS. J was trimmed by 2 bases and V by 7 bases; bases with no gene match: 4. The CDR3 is CASTTGGFTDTQYF. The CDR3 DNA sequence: TGTGCCAGCACAACAGGGGGCTTCACAGATACGCAGTATTTT. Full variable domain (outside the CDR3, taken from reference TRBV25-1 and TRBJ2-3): EADIYQTPRYLVIGTGKKITLECSQTMGHDKMYWYQQDPGMELHLIHYSYGVNSTEKGDLSSESTVSRIRTEHFPLTLESARPSHTSQYLCASTTGGFTDTQYFGPGTRLTVL.

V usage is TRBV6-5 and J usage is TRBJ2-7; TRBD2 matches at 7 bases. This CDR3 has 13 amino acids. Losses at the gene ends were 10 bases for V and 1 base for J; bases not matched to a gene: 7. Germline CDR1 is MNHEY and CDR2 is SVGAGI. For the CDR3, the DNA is TGTGCCACTCACTACGGGGGGTCCTACGAGCAGTACTTC. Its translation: CATHYGGSYEQYF.

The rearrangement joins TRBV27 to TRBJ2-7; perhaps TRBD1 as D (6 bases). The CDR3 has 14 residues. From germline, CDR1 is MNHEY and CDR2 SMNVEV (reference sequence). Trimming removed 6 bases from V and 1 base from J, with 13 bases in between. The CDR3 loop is CASSRGSSSYEQYF. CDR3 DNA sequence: TGTGCCAGCAGCAGGGGAAGTAGTTCCTACGAGCAGTACTTC.

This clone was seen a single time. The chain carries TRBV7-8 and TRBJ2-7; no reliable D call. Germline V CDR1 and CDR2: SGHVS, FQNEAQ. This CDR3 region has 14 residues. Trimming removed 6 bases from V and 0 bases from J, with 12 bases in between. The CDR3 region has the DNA TGTGCCAGCAGAAAGGGCAGGATCTCCTACGAGCAGTACTTC. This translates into CASRKGRISYEQYF.

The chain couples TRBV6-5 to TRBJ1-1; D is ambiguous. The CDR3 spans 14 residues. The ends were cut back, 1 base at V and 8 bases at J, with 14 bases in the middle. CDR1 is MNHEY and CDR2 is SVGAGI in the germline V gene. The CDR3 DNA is TGTGCCAGCAGTTACTTTCAGAGGGCGCCCGAAGCTTTCTTT. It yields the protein CASSYFQRAPEAFF.

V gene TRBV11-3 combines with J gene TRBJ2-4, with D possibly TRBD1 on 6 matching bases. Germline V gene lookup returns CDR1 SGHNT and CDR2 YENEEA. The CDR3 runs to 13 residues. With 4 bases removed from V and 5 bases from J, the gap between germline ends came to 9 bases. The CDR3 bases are TGTGCCAGCAGCTATTACAGGGAAAACATTCAGTACTTC. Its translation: CASSYYRENIQYF.

The CDR3 region is CASSFREPHRNEQFF. DNA of the CDR3: TGCGCCAGCAGCTTCAGGGAGCCTCATCGTAATGAGCAGTTCTTC. The rearrangement uses TRBV5-1 and TRBJ2-1; D may correspond to TRBD1 or TRBD2 (5 bases each). The V and J ends lost 2 bases and 7 bases respectively, with 16 bases between them. This CDR3 has 15 residues. CDR1 is SGHRS and CDR2 is YFSETQ in the germline V gene.

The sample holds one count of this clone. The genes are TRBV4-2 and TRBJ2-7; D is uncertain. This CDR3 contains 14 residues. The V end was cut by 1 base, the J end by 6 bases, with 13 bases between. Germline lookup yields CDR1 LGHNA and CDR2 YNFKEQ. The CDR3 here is CASSQGVGSGEQYF. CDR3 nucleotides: TGTGCCAGCAGCCAAGGAGTGGGCTCGGGCGAGCAGTACTTC.

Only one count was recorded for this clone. The CDR3 sequence: CASNSFPNTEAFF. The DNA for the CDR3 is TGTGCCAGCAATAGCTTCCCGAACACTGAAGCTTTCTTT. J is TRBJ1-1 and V is TRBV6-5, with no clear D. The CDR3 contains 13 residues. V lost 7 bases to trimming and J lost 1 base, with 10 bases between them. Germline V gives CDR1 MNHEY, CDR2 SVGAGI.

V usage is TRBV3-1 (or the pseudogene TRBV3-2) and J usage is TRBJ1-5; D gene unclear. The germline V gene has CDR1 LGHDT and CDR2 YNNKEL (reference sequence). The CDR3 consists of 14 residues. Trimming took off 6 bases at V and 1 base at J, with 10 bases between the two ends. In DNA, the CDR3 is TGTGCCAGCAGTCCCCTCACGAGCAATCAGCCCCAGCATTTT. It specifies CASSPLTSNQPQHF.

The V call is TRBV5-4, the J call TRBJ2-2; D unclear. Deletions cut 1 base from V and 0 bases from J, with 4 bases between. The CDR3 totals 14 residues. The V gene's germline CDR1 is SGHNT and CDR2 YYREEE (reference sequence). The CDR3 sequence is CASSLPSNTGELFF. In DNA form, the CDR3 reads TGTGCCAGCAGCTTGCCCTCGAACACCGGGGAGCTGTTTTTT.

The CDR3 sequence: CASSLRVAELNGYTF. The CDR3 DNA follows: TGTGCCAGTAGCCTGCGGGTGGCAGAGCTAAATGGCTACACCTTC. The chain uses TRBV19 and TRBJ1-2; D unresolved. There are 15 residues in the CDR3. Germline CDR1 LNHDA, CDR2 SQIVND (reference sequence). With 6 bases removed from V and 6 bases from J, the gap between germline ends came to 20 bases.

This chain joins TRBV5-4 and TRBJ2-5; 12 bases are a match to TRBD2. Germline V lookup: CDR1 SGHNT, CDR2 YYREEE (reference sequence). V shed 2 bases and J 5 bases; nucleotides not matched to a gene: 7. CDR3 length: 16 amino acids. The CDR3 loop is CASSLKLAGGGETQYF. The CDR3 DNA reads TGTGCCAGCAGCTTAAAACTAGCGGGAGGAGGTGAGACCCAGTACTTC.

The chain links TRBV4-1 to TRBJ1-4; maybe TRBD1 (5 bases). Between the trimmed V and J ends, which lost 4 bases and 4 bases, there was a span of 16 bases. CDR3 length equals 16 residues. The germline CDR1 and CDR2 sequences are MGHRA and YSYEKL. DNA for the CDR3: TGCGCCAGCAGCCCGGGACTGGAAGTCGGTAATGAAAAACTGTTTTTT. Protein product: CASSPGLEVGNEKLFF.

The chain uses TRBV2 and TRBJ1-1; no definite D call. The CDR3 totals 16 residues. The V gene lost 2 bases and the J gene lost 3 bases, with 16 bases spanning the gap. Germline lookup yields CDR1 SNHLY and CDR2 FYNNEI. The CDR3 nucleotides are TGTGCCAGCAGTGAATATAATAGGAGGGTTGACACTGAAGCTTTCTTT. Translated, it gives CASSEYNRRVDTEAFF.

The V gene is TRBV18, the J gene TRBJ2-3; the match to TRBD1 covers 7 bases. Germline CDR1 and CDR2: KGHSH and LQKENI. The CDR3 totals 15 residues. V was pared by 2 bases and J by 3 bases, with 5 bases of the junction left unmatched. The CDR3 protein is CASSPMNRGTDTQYF. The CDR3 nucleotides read TGTGCCAGCTCACCAATGAACAGGGGAACAGATACGCAGTATTTT.

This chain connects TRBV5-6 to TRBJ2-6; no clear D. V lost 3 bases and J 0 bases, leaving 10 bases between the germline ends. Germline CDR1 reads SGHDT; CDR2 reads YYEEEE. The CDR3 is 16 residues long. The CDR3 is CASSSELSSGANVLTF. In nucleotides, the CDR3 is TGTGCCAGCAGCTCCGAACTGAGCTCTGGGGCCAACGTCCTGACTTTC.

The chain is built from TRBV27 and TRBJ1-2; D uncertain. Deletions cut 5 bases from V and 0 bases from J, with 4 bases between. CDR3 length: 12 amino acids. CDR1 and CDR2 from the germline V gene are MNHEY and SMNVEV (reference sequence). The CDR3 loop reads CASSQTNYGYTF. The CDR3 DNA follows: TGTGCCAGCAGTCAAACTAACTATGGCTACACCTTC.

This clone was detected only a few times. The CDR3 sequence: CASSFDTIYF. The CDR3 DNA is TGTGCCAGCAGTTTCGACACCATATATTTT. The rearrangement links TRBV12-3 or TRBV12-4 to TRBJ1-3; D not resolved. Deletions cut 3 bases from V and 8 bases from J, with 2 bases between. CDR3 length: 10 residues.

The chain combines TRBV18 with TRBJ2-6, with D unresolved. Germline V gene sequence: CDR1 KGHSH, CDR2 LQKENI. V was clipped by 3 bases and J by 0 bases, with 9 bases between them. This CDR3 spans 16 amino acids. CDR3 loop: CASSPTGTSGANVLTF. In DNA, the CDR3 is TGTGCCAGCTCACCGACGGGCACCTCTGGGGCCAACGTCCTGACTTTC.

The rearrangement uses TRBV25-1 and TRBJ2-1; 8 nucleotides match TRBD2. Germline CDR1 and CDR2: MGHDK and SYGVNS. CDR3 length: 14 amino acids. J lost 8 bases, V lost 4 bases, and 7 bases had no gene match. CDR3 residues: CASSGEREYDEQFF. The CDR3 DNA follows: TGTGCCAGCAGTGGAGAGCGGGAGTACGATGAGCAGTTCTTC.

The CDR3 DNA reads TGTGCCAGCAGCTTGCCCGGGACAGGAGGGGGAAAACTGTTTTTT. Translating it yields CASSLPGTGGGKLFF. The J gene is TRBJ1-4, the V gene TRBV7-9, with 8 bases identical to TRBD1. Germline CDR1 is SEHNR and CDR2 is FQNEAQ (reference sequence). The CDR3 runs to 15 residues. The V and J ends lost 3 bases and 10 bases, in that order; junction bases with no gene match: 10.

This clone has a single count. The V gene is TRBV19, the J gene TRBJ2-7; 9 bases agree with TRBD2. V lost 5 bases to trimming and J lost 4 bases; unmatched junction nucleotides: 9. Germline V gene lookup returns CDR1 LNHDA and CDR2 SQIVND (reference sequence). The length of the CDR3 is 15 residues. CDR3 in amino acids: CASSPPGAGGYEQYF. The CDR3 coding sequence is TGTGCCAGTAGTCCCCCGGGAGCGGGAGGTTACGAGCAGTACTTC.

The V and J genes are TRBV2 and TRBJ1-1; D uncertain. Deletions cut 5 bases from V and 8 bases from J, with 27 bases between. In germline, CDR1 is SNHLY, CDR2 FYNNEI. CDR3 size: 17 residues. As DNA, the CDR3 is TGTGCCAGCAGTACACCGCTTGGTAGGCAGCAAGATCCCGAAGCTTTCTTT. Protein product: CASSTPLGRQQDPEAFF. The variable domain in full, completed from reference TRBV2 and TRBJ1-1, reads EPEVTQTPSHQVTQMGQEVILRCVPISNHLYFYWYRQILGQKVEFLVSFYNNEISEKSEIFDDQFSVERPDGSNFTLKIRSTKLEDSAMYFCASSTPLGRQQDPEAFFGQGTRLTVV.

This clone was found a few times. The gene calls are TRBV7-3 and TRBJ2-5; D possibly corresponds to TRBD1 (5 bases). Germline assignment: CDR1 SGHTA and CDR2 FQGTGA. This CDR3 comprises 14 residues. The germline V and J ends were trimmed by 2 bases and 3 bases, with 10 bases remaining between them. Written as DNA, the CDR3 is TGTGCCAGCAGCTTAGGGGCAGTAAAAGAGACCCAGTACTTC. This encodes CASSLGAVKETQYF.

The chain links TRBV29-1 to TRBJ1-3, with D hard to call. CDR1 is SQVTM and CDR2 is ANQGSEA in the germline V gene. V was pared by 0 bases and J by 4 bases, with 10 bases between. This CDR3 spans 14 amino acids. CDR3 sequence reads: CSVEDSGYGNTIYF. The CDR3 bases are TGCAGCGTTGAAGATTCCGGTTACGGAAACACCATATATTTT.

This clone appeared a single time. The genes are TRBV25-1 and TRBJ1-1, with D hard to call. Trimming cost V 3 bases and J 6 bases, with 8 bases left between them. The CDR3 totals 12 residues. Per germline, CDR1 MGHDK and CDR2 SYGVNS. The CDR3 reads CASSEGVAEAFF. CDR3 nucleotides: TGTGCCAGCAGTGAGGGTGTCGCTGAAGCTTTCTTT.

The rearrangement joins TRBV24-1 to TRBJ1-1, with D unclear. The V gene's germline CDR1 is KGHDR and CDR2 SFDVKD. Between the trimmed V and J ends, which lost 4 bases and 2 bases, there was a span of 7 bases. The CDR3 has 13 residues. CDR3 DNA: TGTGCCACCAGTGAACCATCAAACACTGAAGCTTTCTTT. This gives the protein CATSEPSNTEAFF.

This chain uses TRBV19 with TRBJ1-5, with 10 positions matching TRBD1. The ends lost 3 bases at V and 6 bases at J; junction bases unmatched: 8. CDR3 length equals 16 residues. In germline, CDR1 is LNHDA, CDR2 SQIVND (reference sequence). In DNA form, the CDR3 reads TGTGCCAGTAGTATGGCGGGACAGGGGATGGTTCAGCCCCAGCATTTT. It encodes CASSMAGQGMVQPQHF.